The 31 T cell receptor beta chains in this list originate from one sample, sequenced in a study of cytomegalovirus exposure and HLA in healthy donors (dated by TCRdb to the late 2010s). Preparation of the library involved the immunoSEQ multiplex PCR assay. A mixture of 60 forward primers for TCR Vbeta segments and 13 reverse primers for TCR Jbeta segments was used in the multiplex PCR. Imported from immuneACCESS, the table was reduced by TCRdb to in-frame sequences with V and J called. These copies leave out some clones; in studies compared against another copy, an unresolved V gene accounts for under half, and the cause of the remainder is not known. The sample table contains about 200,000 clones; only one count was recorded for approximately 86% of them. The leading ten clones occupy more than 0.25% of the sample. Sequenced material: PBMCs. The source of these receptors is a woman aged 25 to 39 in good health and CMV-seronegative.

The chain carries TRBV7-8 and TRBJ2-1, with 9 bases that match TRBD2. The junction had 8 bases not matched to a gene; V was cut back by 5 bases and J by 9 bases. The germline gives CDR1 SGHVS, CDR2 FQNEAQ. The CDR3 has 14 residues. The CDR3 bases are TGTGCCAGCAGCCTAGACCGACTAGCGGTTGAGCAGTTCTTC. Encoded protein: CASSLDRLAVEQFF.

A few counts support this clone. The rearrangement joins TRBV2 to TRBJ2-3; 11 bases match TRBD2. J was trimmed by 0 bases and V by 5 bases; bases with no gene match: 7. Germline V CDR1 and CDR2: SNHLY, FYNNEI. CDR3 size: 17 residues. CDR3: CASSRGGLAGSTDTQYF. The CDR3 nucleotides read TGTGCCAGCAGTCGGGGCGGACTAGCGGGTAGCACAGATACGCAGTATTTT. Full variable domain (missing parts from reference TRBV2 and TRBJ2-3): EPEVTQTPSHQVTQMGQEVILRCVPISNHLYFYWYRQILGQKVEFLVSFYNNEISEKSEIFDDQFSVERPDGSNFTLKIRSTKLEDSAMYFCASSRGGLAGSTDTQYFGPGTRLTVL.

Note on this clone: The junction differs from germline at one of its ends, possibly a read error. The V and J genes are TRBV6-1 and TRBJ2-1; 9 positions match TRBD1. Germline V gene sequence: CDR1 MNHNS, CDR2 SASEGT. The CDR3 has 16 residues. The DNA for the CDR3 is TGTGCCAGCAGTCAAGCTCTTGGACAGGGGTACAATGAGCAGTTCTTC. This sequence encodes CASSQALGQGYNEQFF.

The chain has TRBV5-1 and TRBJ2-7; 7 bases align to TRBD2. Looked up from germline, CDR1 is SGHRS and CDR2 is YFSETQ. The CDR3 is 13 residues long. The V gene end was trimmed by 1 base and the J gene end by 7 bases; junction bases not matched to a gene: 5. CDR3 sequence (DNA): TGCGCCAGCAGCTTGAGGAGGGACTATGAGCAGTACTTC. It translates to CASSLRRDYEQYF. Complete variable domain (other parts from reference TRBV5-1 and TRBJ2-7): KAGVTQTPRYLIKTRGQQVTLSCSPISGHRSVSWYQQTPGQGLQFLFEYFSETQRNKGNFPGRFSGRQFSNSRSEMNVSTLELGDSALYLCASSLRRDYEQYFGPGTRLTVT.

This chain links TRBV11-2 with TRBJ2-1; no clear D gene. CDR3 length equals 13 residues. CDR1 SGHAT and CDR2 FQNNGV come from the germline V gene. Trimming removed 5 bases from V and 0 bases from J, with 5 bases in between. The DNA for the CDR3 is TGTGCCAGCAGCCTCAGCTCCTACAATGAGCAGTTCTTC. This codes for CASSLSSYNEQFF.

The chain has TRBV7-6 and TRBJ2-1, with 10 nucleotides matching TRBD2. The germline V gene encodes CDR1 SGHVS and CDR2 FNYEAQ. The CDR3 consists of 15 residues. V lost 2 bases to trimming and J lost 13 bases; unmatched junction nucleotides: 11. The CDR3 DNA reads TGTGCCAGCAGCTTATCCAGCGGGAGGGGCCAAGGACAGTTCTTC. Amino acids: CASSLSSGRGQGQFF. Using reference TRBV7-6 and TRBJ2-1 for the parts outside the CDR3, the full variable domain is GAGVSQSPRYKVTKRGQDVALRCDPISGHVSLYWYRQALGQGPEFLTYFNYEAQQDKSGLPNDRFSAERPEGSISTLTIQRTEQRDSAMYRCASSLSSGRGQGQFFGPGTRLTVL.

The chain employs TRBV25-1 and TRBJ2-7; 7 positions match TRBD1. The CDR3 covers 14 residues. Per germline, CDR1 MGHDK and CDR2 SYGVNS. V lost 1 base and J lost 3; bases outside the gene matches: 3. As DNA, the CDR3 is TGTGCCAGCAGTGAATCAGGGGGTGGCTACGAGCAGTACTTC. It codes for CASSESGGGYEQYF.

CDR3 bases: TGCAGTGGCGTTGATTACACTGAAGCTTTCTTT. Its translation is CSGVDYTEAFF. The rearrangement joins TRBV20-1 to TRBJ1-1; no clear D. Germline V gene data show CDR1 as DFQATT and CDR2 as SNEGSKA (reference sequence). The CDR3 contains 11 residues. Between the trimmed V and J ends, which lost 7 bases and 3 bases, there was a span of 9 bases.

The chain has TRBV27 and TRBJ1-5, with a tentative D call TRBD1 (6 bases). V lost 4 bases, J lost 3 bases, and 7 bases lay in between. The CDR3 sequence is 13 residues long. The germline V gene has CDR1 MNHEY and CDR2 SMNVEV (reference sequence). CDR3 coding DNA: TGTGCCAGCAGTTGGACAGTCAATCAGCCCCAGCATTTT. Translated: CASSWTVNQPQHF.

The chain carries TRBV5-1 and TRBJ2-1; TRBD2 aligns across 11 bases. Germline values: CDR1 SGHRS, CDR2 YFSETQ. The CDR3 length is 16 residues. J lost 10 bases, V lost 4 bases, and 13 bases had no gene match. CDR3 sequence (DNA): TGCGCCAGCAGCCGTAGCGGGGGGGCTTGGACAAGCGAGCAGTTCTTC. This codes for CASSRSGGAWTSEQFF.

The chain employs TRBV7-9 and TRBJ2-7; 9 nucleotides match TRBD2. The CDR3 consists of 14 residues. In germline, CDR1 is SEHNR, CDR2 FQNEAQ (reference sequence). With 5 bases clipped from V and 4 bases from J, the junction kept 6 bases outside the gene matches. The CDR3 DNA reads as TGTGCCAGCAGCAATCTAGCGGGATATTACGAGCAGTACTTC. As protein: CASSNLAGYYEQYF.

A few counts support this clone. Here the CDR3 DNA reads TGTGCCAGCAGCTTGTCGGCGACTAGCGGAGGATACGAGCAGTACTTC. As protein: CASSLSATSGGYEQYF. The chain links TRBV5-4 to TRBJ2-7, with 9 positions matching TRBD2. Per the germline V gene, CDR1 is SGHNT and CDR2 is YYREEE (reference sequence). J gave up 4 bases and V 1 base, and 9 bases lay outside the gene matches. The CDR3 spans 16 residues.

The chain is built from TRBV5-5 and TRBJ2-2; the match to TRBD1 covers 9 bases. Germline V gene sequence: CDR1 SGHKS, CDR2 YYEKEE (reference sequence). The CDR3 is 15 amino acids. The trim removed 4 bases at V and 3 bases at J, leaving 4 bases unmatched. In DNA, the CDR3 is TGTGCCAGCAGCCTCGGGACAGGGTACACCGGGGAGCTGTTTTTT. Translation: CASSLGTGYTGELFF.

This clone was picked up one time. The chain has TRBV5-6 and TRBJ2-7; D gene ambiguous. Germline CDR1 reads SGHDT; CDR2 reads YYEEEE. Between the trimmed V and J ends, which lost 0 bases and 3 bases, there was a span of 7 bases. This CDR3 region has 13 residues. In DNA, the CDR3 is TGTGCCAGCAGCTTGGATACTATCTACGAGCAGTACTTC. This encodes CASSLDTIYEQYF.

The gene calls are TRBV10-2 and TRBJ2-5, with 7 bases matching TRBD2. The J call is doubtful: the DNA matches TRBJ2-7 better. CDR1 and CDR2 (germline): WSHSY, SAAADI. The CDR3 contains 16 residues. This chain's CDR3 is CASSEGAGDPHYEQYF. CDR3 in DNA: TGCGCCAGCAGTGAGGGGGCGGGGGACCCCCACTACGAGCAGTACTTC.

V and J are TRBV6-5 and TRBJ1-1; TRBD1 is a possible D gene (6 bases). The CDR3 runs 15 residues. Germline CDR1 MNHEY, CDR2 SVGAGI. With 1 base removed from V and 6 bases from J, the gap between germline ends came to 15 bases. The CDR3 is CASSYWGGSGSEAFF. The DNA of the CDR3 is TGTGCCAGCAGTTACTGGGGGGGCTCCGGGTCTGAAGCTTTCTTT.

The table lists this clone with a few counts. This rearrangement joins TRBV5-1 to TRBJ1-3, with D uncertain. Germline CDR1 reads SGHRS; CDR2 reads YFSETQ. This CDR3 spans 14 amino acids. Deletions cut 5 bases from V and 0 bases from J, with 9 bases between. CDR3 region: CASRSIDSGNTIYF. CDR3 DNA: TGCGCCAGCAGGAGTATAGACTCTGGAAACACCATATATTTT.

V gene TRBV5-1 combines with J gene TRBJ2-5; possible D gene TRBD2, 6 bases. This CDR3 has 15 residues. CDR1 SGHRS and CDR2 YFSETQ come from the germline V gene. V shed 0 bases and J shed 4 bases, with 13 bases lying between them. CDR3 amino acids: CASSLAAASAETQYF. The CDR3 DNA reads TGCGCCAGCAGCTTGGCCGCGGCTAGCGCAGAGACCCAGTACTTC. Filled out from reference TRBV5-1 and TRBJ2-5, the complete variable domain reads KAGVTQTPRYLIKTRGQQVTLSCSPISGHRSVSWYQQTPGQGLQFLFEYFSETQRNKGNFPGRFSGRQFSNSRSEMNVSTLELGDSALYLCASSLAAASAETQYFGPGTRLLVL.

CDR3 sequence (DNA): TGTGCCAGCAGCTGGAAGCGGGAGTCTCGGGAGCAGTTCTTC. Its protein product is CASSWKRESREQFF. The chain has TRBV7-8 and TRBJ2-1; TRBD2 matches at 8 bases. Trimming took 4 bases from V and 10 from J; bases not matched to a gene: 9. The CDR3 is made up of 14 amino acids. Germline lookup yields CDR1 SGHVS and CDR2 FQNEAQ.

The CDR3 DNA follows: TGTGCCAGCAGTCGAACCAAATCACCCCAGGTAAACTATGGCTACACCTTC. Its protein is CASSRTKSPQVNYGYTF. The chain combines TRBV27 with TRBJ1-2; D is uncertain. In germline, CDR1 is MNHEY, CDR2 SMNVEV (reference sequence). The CDR3 loop spans 17 amino acids. V lost 5 bases, J lost 2 bases, and 21 bases lay in between.

The chain is built from TRBV6-5 and TRBJ2-1; D possibly corresponds to TRBD2 (7 bases). Germline CDR1 is MNHEY and CDR2 is SVGAGI. This CDR3 spans 14 amino acids. Trimming stripped 5 bases from V and 13 bases from J, with 21 bases between. The CDR3 nucleotides read TGTGCCAGCAGTCCCGACGAGGGGGGGAGGGCCCAGTTCTTC. Protein: CASSPDEGGRAQFF.

V is TRBV5-1 and J is TRBJ1-3; the D is unclear. With 7 bases removed from V and 0 bases from J, the gap between germline ends came to 11 bases. This CDR3 has 14 amino acids. The germline gives CDR1 SGHRS, CDR2 YFSETQ. The CDR3 protein is CASSLPSSGNTIYF. The CDR3 nucleotides are TGCGCCAGCTCCCTGCCGAGCTCTGGAAACACCATATATTTT.

This clone was counted once. V usage is TRBV19 and J usage is TRBJ1-1; the D gene is possibly TRBD1 (6 bases). The CDR3 has 17 amino acids. Trimming took off 1 base at V and 2 bases at J, with 17 bases between the two ends. Germline V gives CDR1 LNHDA, CDR2 SQIVND (reference sequence). The CDR3 nucleotides are TGTGCCAGTAGTATAGGGATGGGGGCGCCGGGAAACACTGAAGCTTTCTTT. Translation: CASSIGMGAPGNTEAFF.

Here the CDR3 reads CASSFSGGWRNTGELFF. The CDR3, as DNA: TGTGCCAGCAGCTTTAGCGGGGGGTGGCGGAACACCGGGGAGCTGTTTTTT. The chain uses TRBV11-2 and TRBJ2-2; the match to TRBD2 covers 10 bases. CDR3 length: 17 residues. Germline CDR1 and CDR2: SGHAT and FQNNGV. The V gene end was trimmed by 3 bases and the J gene end by 1 base; junction bases not matched to a gene: 5.

The chain joins TRBV13 to TRBJ2-3; D unclear. Per germline, CDR1 PRHDT and CDR2 FYEKMQ (reference sequence). With 2 bases removed from V and 5 bases from J, the gap between germline ends came to 8 bases. The CDR3 runs to 13 residues. CDR3 coding DNA: TGTGCCAGCAGCTTAAGCATCCGAGATACGCAGTATTTT. Translating it yields CASSLSIRDTQYF.

The count of this clone is one. CDR3 coding DNA: TGCAGCGGGGGCGAAGATACGCAGTATTTT. It codes for CSGGEDTQYF. The chain recombines TRBV29-1 with TRBJ2-3; a possible D gene is TRBD1 (5 bases). CDR1 SQVTM and CDR2 ANQGSEA come from the germline V gene. Trimming left V 7 bases short and J 5 bases short, with 7 bases between. The CDR3 spans 10 residues.

The V call is TRBV6-6, the J call TRBJ1-2, with 7 bases identical to TRBD1. CDR1 MNHNY and CDR2 SVGAGI come from the germline V gene (reference sequence). Trimming cost V 7 bases and J 2 bases; bases outside gene matches: 7. The CDR3 totals 14 residues. The CDR3 reads CASNQDRVNYGYTF. The CDR3, as DNA: TGTGCCAGCAATCAAGACAGGGTAAACTATGGCTACACCTTC.

The chain is built from TRBV5-1 and TRBJ2-1; D possibly corresponds to TRBD1 (5 bases). Trimming left V 5 bases short and J 0 bases short, with 12 bases between. CDR1 and CDR2 (germline): SGHRS, YFSETQ. The CDR3 extends over 15 amino acids. The CDR3 DNA is TGCGCCAGCAGTGAAGCAGGGTACTCCTACAATGAGCAGTTCTTC. Protein: CASSEAGYSYNEQFF.

The chain combines TRBV18 with TRBJ2-1, with a weak D call TRBD1 (6 bases). The germline V and J ends were trimmed by 3 bases and 15 bases, with 18 bases remaining between them. The CDR3 consists of 13 residues. The germline gives CDR1 KGHSH, CDR2 LQKENI. CDR3 amino acids: CASSPGVGTRAFF. Here the CDR3 DNA reads TGTGCCAGCTCACCTGGAGTCGGGACAAGGGCGTTCTTC.

Only one count was recorded for this clone. The chain combines TRBV9 with TRBJ2-7, with D possibly matching TRBD2 (5 bases). V was cut by 0 bases and J by 3 bases, with 10 bases left in between. The CDR3 loop spans 14 amino acids. From germline, CDR1 is SGDLS and CDR2 YYNGEE. The CDR3 coding sequence is TGTGCCAGCAGCGTAGGAGGGAGTCTCTACGAGCAGTACTTC. Translated: CASSVGGSLYEQYF.

In its sample, this clone was seen a few times. The chain employs TRBV6-1 and TRBJ2-5; tentative D call: TRBD1 (6 bases). Germline V lookup: CDR1 MNHNS, CDR2 SASEGT. This CDR3 is 15 amino acids long. V was trimmed by 4 bases and J by 2 bases, leaving 14 bases between them. The CDR3, as DNA: TGTGCCAGCAGTGTTAACACAGGGTTTCAAGAGACCCAGTACTTC. This translates into CASSVNTGFQETQYF.